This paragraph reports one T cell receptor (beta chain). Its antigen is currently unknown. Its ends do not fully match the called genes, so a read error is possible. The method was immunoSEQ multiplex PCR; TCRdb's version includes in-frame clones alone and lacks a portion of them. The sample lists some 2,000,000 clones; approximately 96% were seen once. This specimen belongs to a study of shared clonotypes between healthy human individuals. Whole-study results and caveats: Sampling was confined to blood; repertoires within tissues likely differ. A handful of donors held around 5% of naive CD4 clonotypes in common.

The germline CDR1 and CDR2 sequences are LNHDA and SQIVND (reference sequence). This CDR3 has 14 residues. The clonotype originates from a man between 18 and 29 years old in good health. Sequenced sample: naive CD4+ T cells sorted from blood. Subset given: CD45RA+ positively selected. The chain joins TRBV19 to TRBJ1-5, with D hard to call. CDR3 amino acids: CACSLPPRGQPQHF. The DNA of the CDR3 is TGTGCCTGTAGTTTACCCCCAAGAGGTCAGCCCCAGCATTTT.